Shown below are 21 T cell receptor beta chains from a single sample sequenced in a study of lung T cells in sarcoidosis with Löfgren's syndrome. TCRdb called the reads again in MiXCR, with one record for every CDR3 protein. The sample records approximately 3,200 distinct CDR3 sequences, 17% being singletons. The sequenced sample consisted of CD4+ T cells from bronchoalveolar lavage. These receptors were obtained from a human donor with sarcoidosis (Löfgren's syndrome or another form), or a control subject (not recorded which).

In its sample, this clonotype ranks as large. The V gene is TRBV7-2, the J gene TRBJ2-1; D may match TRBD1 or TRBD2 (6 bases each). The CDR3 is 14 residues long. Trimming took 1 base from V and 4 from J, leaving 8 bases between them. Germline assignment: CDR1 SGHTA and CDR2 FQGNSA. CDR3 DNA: TGTGCCAGCAGCTTAGTAGGGGGGTACAATGAGCAGTTCTTC. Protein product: CASSLVGGYNEQFF.

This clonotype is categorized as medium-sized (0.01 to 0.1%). The CDR3 protein is CSARPLDRGYSTQHF. CDR3 nucleotides: TGCAGTGCTAGGCCCCTCGACAGGGGATATTCGACCCAGCATTTT. V and J are TRBV20-1 and TRBJ1-5, with 8 positions matching TRBD1. J was trimmed by 11 bases and V by 3 bases; bases with no gene match: 15. Germline V lookup: CDR1 DFQATT, CDR2 SNEGSKA (reference sequence). The CDR3 sequence is 15 residues long.

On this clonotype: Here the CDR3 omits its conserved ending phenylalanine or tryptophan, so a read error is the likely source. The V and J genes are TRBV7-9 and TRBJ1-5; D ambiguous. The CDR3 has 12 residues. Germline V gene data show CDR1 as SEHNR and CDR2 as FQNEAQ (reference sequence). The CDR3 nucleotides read TGTGCTAGCAGCTTAGACAATCAGCCCCAGCATTTG. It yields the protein CASSLDNQPQHL.

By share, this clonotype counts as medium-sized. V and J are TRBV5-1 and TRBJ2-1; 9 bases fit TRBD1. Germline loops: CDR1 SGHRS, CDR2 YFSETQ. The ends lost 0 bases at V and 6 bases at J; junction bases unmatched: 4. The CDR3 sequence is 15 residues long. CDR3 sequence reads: CASSLEGTGFNEQFF. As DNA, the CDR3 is TGCGCCAGCAGCTTGGAGGGGACAGGGTTCAATGAGCAGTTCTTC.

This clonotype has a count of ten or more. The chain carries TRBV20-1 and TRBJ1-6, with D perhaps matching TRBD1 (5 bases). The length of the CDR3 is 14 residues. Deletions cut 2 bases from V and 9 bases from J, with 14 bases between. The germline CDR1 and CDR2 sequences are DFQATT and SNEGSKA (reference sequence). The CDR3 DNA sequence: TGCAGTGCTAGATTGCGAGGGGTGGGTTCACCCCTCCACTTT. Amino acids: CSARLRGVGSPLHF.

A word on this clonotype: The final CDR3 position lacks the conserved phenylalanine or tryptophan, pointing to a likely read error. CDR3 in DNA: TGTGCCAGCAGCAAAGACAGGGGGCAAGGCTACACCCTC. Protein: CASSKDRGQGYTL. This chain uses TRBV3-1 with TRBJ1-2; 10 bases are a match to TRBD1. Germline CDR1 LGHDT, CDR2 YNNKEL (reference sequence). The CDR3 has 13 amino acids.

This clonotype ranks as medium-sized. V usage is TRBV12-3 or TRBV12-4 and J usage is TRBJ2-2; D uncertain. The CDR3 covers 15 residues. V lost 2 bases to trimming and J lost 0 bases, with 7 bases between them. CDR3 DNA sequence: TGTGCCAGCAGTTTAAAGAGAGCGAACACCGGGGAGCTGTTTTTT. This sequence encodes CASSLKRANTGELFF.

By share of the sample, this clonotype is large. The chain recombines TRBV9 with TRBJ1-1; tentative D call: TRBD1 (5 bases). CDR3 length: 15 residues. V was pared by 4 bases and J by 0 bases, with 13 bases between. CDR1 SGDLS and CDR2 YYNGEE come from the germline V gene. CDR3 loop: CASSIRDDMNTEAFF. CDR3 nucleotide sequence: TGTGCCAGCAGCATACGGGACGACATGAACACTGAAGCTTTCTTT.

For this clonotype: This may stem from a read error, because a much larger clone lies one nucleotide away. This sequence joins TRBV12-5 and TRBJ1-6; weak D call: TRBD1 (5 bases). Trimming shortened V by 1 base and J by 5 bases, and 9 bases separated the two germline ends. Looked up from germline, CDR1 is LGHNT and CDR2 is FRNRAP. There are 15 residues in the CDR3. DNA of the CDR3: TGTGCTAGTGGTTTGGGGGCAGGGCATAATTCACCCCTCCACTTT. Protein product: CASGLGAGHNSPLHF.

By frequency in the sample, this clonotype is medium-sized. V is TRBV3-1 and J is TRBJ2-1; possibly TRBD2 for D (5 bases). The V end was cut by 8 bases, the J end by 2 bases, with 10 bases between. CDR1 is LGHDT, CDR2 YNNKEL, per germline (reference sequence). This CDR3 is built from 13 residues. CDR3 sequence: CASGSVPYNEQFF. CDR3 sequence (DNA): TGTGCCAGCGGGAGCGTCCCCTACAATGAGCAGTTCTTC.

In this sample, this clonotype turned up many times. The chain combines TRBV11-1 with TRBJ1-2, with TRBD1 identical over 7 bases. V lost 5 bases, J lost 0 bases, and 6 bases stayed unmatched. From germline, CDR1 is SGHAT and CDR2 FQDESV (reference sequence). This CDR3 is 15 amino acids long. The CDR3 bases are TGTGCCAGCAGCAGGTTGGGACAGACTAACTATGGCTACACCTTC. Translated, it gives CASSRLGQTNYGYTF.

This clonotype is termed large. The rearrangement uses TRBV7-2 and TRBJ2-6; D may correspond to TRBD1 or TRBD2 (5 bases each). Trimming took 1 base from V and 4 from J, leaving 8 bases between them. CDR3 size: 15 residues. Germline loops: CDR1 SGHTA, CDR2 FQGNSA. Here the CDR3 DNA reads TGTGCCAGCAGCTTAGGAGGGGACGGGGCCAACGTCCTGACTTTC. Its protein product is CASSLGGDGANVLTF.

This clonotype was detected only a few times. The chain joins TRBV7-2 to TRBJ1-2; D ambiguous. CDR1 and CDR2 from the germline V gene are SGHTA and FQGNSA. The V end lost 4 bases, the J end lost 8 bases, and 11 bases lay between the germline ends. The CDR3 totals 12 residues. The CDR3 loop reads CASSSLDAGYTF. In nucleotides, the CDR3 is TGTGCCAGCAGCTCGTTGGACGCGGGCTACACCTTC. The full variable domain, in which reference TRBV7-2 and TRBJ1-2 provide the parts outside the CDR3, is GAGVSQSPSNKVTEKGKDVELRCDPISGHTALYWYRQSLGQGLEFLIYFQGNSAPDKSGLPSDRFSAERTGGSVSTLTIQRTQQEDSAVYLCASSSLDAGYTFGSGTRLTVV.

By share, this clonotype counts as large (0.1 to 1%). The CDR3 DNA reads as TGCAGTGCTACTAGAGGGGGCACTGAAGCTTTCTTT. Translation: CSATRGGTEAFF. V gene TRBV20-1 combines with J gene TRBJ1-1; tentative D call: TRBD1 (6 bases). Per germline, CDR1 DFQATT and CDR2 SNEGSKA (reference sequence). The ends were cut back, 4 bases at V and 4 bases at J, with 10 bases in the middle. The CDR3 loop spans 12 amino acids.

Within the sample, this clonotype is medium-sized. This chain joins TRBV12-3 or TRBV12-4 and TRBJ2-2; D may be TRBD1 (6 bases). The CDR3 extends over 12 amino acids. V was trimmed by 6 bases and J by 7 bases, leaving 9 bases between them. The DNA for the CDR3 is TGTGCCAGCAGCCCGGACAGCGGGGAGCTGTTTTTT. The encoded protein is CASSPDSGELFF.

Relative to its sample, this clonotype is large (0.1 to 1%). The CDR3 sequence: CASRPETYEAFF. The DNA for the CDR3 is TGTGCCAGCAGGCCAGAGACATATGAAGCTTTCTTT. The chain combines TRBV25-1 with TRBJ1-1; D is ambiguous. CDR1 is MGHDK and CDR2 is SYGVNS in the germline V gene. The length of the CDR3 is 12 residues. V was pared by 6 bases and J by 7 bases, with 12 bases between.

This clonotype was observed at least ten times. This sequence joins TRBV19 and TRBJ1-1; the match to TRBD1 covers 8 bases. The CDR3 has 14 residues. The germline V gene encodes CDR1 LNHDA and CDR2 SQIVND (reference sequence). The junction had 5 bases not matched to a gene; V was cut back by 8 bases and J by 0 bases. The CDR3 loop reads CASRDRSMNTEAFF. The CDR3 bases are TGTGCCAGTCGGGACAGGTCCATGAACACTGAAGCTTTCTTT.

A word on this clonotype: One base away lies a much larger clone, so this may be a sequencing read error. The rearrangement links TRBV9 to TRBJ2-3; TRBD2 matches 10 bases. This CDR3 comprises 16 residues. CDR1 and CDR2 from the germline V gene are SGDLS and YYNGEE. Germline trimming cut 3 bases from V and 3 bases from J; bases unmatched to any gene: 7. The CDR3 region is CASSDSSGRGTDTQYF. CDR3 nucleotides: TGTGCCAGCAGCGATTCTAGCGGGAGAGGGACAGATACGCAGTATTTT.

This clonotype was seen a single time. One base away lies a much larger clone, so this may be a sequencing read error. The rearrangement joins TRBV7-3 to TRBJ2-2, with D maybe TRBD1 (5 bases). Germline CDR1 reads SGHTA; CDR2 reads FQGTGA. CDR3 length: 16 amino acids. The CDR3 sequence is CVSSFGRAQNTGELFF. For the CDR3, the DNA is TGTGTCAGCAGCTTTGGCAGGGCTCAGAACACCGGGGAGCTGTTTTTT.

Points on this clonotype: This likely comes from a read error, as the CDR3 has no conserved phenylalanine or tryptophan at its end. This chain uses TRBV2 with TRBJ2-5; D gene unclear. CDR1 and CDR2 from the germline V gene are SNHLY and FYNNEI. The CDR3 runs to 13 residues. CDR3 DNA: TGTGCCGGCAGTGAAGAGAGAAAAGAGACCCAGTACATC. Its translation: CAGSEERKETQYI.

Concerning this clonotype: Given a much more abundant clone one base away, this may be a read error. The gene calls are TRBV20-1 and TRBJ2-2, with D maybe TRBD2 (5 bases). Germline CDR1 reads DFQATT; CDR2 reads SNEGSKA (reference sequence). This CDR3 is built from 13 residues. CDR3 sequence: CSARDGNTVELFF. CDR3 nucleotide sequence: TGCAGTGCTAGGGACGGGAACACCGTGGAGCTGTTTTTT.